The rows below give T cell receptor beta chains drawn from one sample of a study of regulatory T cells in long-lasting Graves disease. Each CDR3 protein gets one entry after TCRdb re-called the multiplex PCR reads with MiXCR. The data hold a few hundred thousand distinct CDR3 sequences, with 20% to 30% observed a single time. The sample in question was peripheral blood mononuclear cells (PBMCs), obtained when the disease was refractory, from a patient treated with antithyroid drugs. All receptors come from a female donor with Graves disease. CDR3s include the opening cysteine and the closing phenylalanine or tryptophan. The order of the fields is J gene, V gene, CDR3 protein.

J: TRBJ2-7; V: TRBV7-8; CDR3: CASSPEARTRSYEQYF
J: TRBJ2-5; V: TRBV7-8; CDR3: CASSPYRLAGGKETQYF
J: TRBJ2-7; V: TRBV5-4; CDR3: CASSTGGAPDLKQYF
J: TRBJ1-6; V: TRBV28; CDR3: CASSTREVYNSPLHF
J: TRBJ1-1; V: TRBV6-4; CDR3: CASSYQSGTEAEAFF
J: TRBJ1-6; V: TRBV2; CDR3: CASSVMVFTYNSPLHF
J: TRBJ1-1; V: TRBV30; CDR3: CAWRAPPNTEAFF
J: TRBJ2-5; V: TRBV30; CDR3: CAWSRLTQETQYF
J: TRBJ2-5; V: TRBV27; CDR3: CASRGWATKETQYF
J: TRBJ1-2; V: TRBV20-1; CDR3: CSATGGHGPYGYTF
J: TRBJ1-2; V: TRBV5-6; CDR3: CASSLNRLGGYTF
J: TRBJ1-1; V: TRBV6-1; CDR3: CASRRFETSEAFF
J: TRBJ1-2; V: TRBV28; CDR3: CASFPRRIYGYTF
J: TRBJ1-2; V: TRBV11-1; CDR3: CASSFSDGVWGYTF
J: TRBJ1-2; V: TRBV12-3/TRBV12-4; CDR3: CASSWGFGRGYTF
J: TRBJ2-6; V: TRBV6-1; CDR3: CASSLGQSGANVLTF
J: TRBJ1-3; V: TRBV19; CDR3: CASRTGATSSGNTIYF
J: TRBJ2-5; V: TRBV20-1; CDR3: CSARDWESETQYF
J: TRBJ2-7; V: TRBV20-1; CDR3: CSASIAGGRIEQYF
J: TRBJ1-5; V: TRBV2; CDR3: CASSQRPSNQPQHF
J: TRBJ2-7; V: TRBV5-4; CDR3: CASSQPTGSSYEQYF
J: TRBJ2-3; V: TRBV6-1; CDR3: CASSDPPGLASTDTQYF
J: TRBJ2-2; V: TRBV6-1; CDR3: CASTALAGGPNTGELFF
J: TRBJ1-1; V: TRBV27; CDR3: CASRQKQRMNTEAFF
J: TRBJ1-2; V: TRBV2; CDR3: CASSELGQGEGYTF
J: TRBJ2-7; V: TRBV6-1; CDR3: CASSRGYREGSYEQYF
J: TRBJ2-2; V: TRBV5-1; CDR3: CASSFSGLAGAGELFF
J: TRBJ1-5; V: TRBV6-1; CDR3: CASSGLGSKGSQPQHF
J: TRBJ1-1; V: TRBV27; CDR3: CASSKTGMNTEAFF
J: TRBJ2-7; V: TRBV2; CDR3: CASSMDRGTYEQYF